Given below is one T cell receptor beta chain in context. This sample is drawn from a study of cytomegalovirus exposure and HLA in healthy donors. The CDR3 extends over 15 amino acids. In germline, CDR1 is SNHLY, CDR2 FYNNEI. V was pared by 3 bases and J by 3 bases, with 0 bases of the junction left unmatched. PCR employed 60 Vbeta and 13 Jbeta primers. The data were produced by immunoSEQ multiplex PCR, yet TCRdb's version contains in-frame clones alone and is incomplete. This sample has 150,000 to 200,000 clones, with around 67% found just once. What was sequenced was PBMCs. The chain employs TRBV2 and TRBJ2-7; 15 bases map to TRBD2. The sequence was collected from a woman aged 18-29 years in good health and CMV-seropositive. Here the CDR3 reads CASSEGLAGGYEQYF. The CDR3 DNA reads TGTGCCAGCAGTGAGGGACTAGCGGGAGGCTACGAGCAGTACTTC.